Here is one T cell receptor beta chain with its context. This record comes from a study of blood T cell repertoires in COVID-19. Whole-study context: COVID-19 samples from acute and convalescent phases originated in the United States, Italy and Spain. Sources were T cells, B-cell-depleted T cells, or PBMCs; the material itself was cDNA or gDNA.

Original methodology: Nucleated cell counts were estimated from reference gene primer amplification. Some clones are missing from TCRdb's copy, which holds only in-frame ones; the method was immunoSEQ multiplex PCR. The DNA gave D and trimming, while V, J and clone size come from that table. The sample records 37,000 or so clones, 65% to 85% being singletons. This CDR3 has 16 residues. Losses at the gene ends were 4 bases for V and 6 bases for J; bases not matched to a gene: 12. CDR1 is SGHAT, CDR2 FQNNGV, per germline. The J gene is TRBJ1-1, the V gene TRBV11-2, with TRBD1 identical over 9 bases. Sequenced input: peripheral blood. This sequence was found in a man at least 80 years old with active or convalescent COVID-19. The CDR3 protein is CASSSDRGVGFAEAFF. CDR3 coding DNA: TGTGCCAGCAGCTCGGACAGGGGCGTTGGGTTTGCTGAAGCTTTCTTT. The variable domain in full, completed from reference TRBV11-2 and TRBJ1-1, reads EAGVAQSPRYKIIEKRQSVAFWCNPISGHATLYWYQQILGQGPKLLIQFQNNGVVDDSQLPKDRFSAERLKGVDSTLKIQPAKLEDSAVYLCASSSDRGVGFAEAFFGQGTRLTVV.